This T cell receptor (beta chain) comes out of a study of OX40 agonist ivuxolimab in advanced cancers. Background on the study: While on treatment, patients had intravenous ivuxolimab at 0.01 to 10 mg/kg every 2 weeks. Three patients got partial responses; one had hepatocellular carcinoma and two had cutaneous melanoma. The study, taken as a whole, reports: Both CD4+ and CD8+ T cell populations in blood had undergone clonal expansion by week 6 at 0.1 to 3.0 mg/kg. Fewer expanded clones were found on average in CD4+ than in CD8+ T cells.

A few counts support this clone. Its antigen is still unknown. Germline CDR1 and CDR2: MNHEY and SMNVEV (reference sequence). CDR3 size: 15 residues. Unmatched junction bases numbered 11, after V lost 4 bases and J lost 5 bases. Profiling relied on immunoSEQ multiplex PCR, and the TCRdb table lists in-frame clones only, not all of them. The table lists tens of thousands of clones, 76% of them singletons. The specimen comprised CD4+ or CD8+ T cells sorted from blood, sampled in a trial of the OX40 agonist ivuxolimab. The sequence was collected from an adult with an advanced solid tumor such as melanoma, head and neck, liver or kidney cancer. The V and J genes are TRBV27 and TRBJ2-7; 7 nucleotides agree with TRBD1. As DNA, the CDR3 is TGTGCCAGCAGTTCCTCGACAGGGTTTGTCCACGAGCAGTACTTC. Amino acids: CASSSSTGFVHEQYF.